One and the same sample provided the 17 T cell receptor beta chains below, sequenced in a study of CD8 T cells in Susac syndrome. Random hexamers were used to reverse transcribe an amount of roughly 0.45 to 1 ug RNA. Each CDR3 protein gets one entry after TCRdb re-called the immunoSEQ multiplex PCR reads with MiXCR. The data show roughly 150,000 distinct CDR3 sequences, with roughly 94% seen just once and 0.2% to 0.25% held by the top ten. Sequences were obtained from CD8+ T cells from PBMCs. Receptor source: a human donor with multiple sclerosis.

The V gene is TRBV7-6, the J gene TRBJ2-1; 8 positions match TRBD1. J was trimmed by 8 bases and V by 5 bases; bases with no gene match: 11. Germline V gene sequence: CDR1 SGHVS, CDR2 FNYEAQ. This CDR3 is built from 15 residues. This CDR3 is CASSERQGRGYEQFF. The DNA of the CDR3 is TGTGCCAGCAGCGAGAGACAGGGGCGAGGGTATGAGCAGTTCTTC. The entire variable domain, with the rest obtained from reference TRBV7-6 and TRBJ2-1, is as follows: GAGVSQSPRYKVTKRGQDVALRCDPISGHVSLYWYRQALGQGPEFLTYFNYEAQQDKSGLPNDRFSAERPEGSISTLTIQRTEQRDSAMYRCASSERQGRGYEQFFGPGTRLTVL.

This chain connects TRBV12-3 or TRBV12-4 to TRBJ2-7, with 11 bases fitting TRBD1. CDR3 length equals 13 residues. J gave up 6 bases and V 5 bases, and 3 bases lay outside the gene matches. The CDR3 DNA reads TGTGCCAGCAGTCGGACAGGGGGCAGCGAGCAGTACTTC. Its protein product is CASSRTGGSEQYF.

The chain is built from TRBV9 and TRBJ2-3, with D maybe TRBD2 (5 bases). The V and J ends lost 3 bases and 0 bases respectively, with 11 bases between them. Germline lookup yields CDR1 SGDLS and CDR2 YYNGEE. The CDR3 consists of 15 residues. The CDR3 loop is CASSGRPGSTDTQYF. The CDR3 DNA reads TGTGCCAGCAGCGGCCGACCGGGGAGCACAGATACGCAGTATTTT.

This clonotype showed up just once. The V gene is TRBV7-9, the J gene TRBJ2-1; D is possibly TRBD1 or TRBD2 (7 bases each). The germline CDR1 and CDR2 sequences are SEHNR and FQNEAQ (reference sequence). The CDR3 consists of 16 residues. V lost 5 bases and J 3 bases, leaving 17 bases between the germline ends. CDR3 protein: CASSPPGGTDYNEQFF. The CDR3 DNA sequence: TGTGCCAGCAGCCCCCCCGGGGGGACAGACTACAATGAGCAGTTCTTC.

The genes are TRBV6-2 or TRBV6-3 and TRBJ1-6; D unclear. V was pared by 6 bases and J by 9 bases, with 15 bases between. CDR1 and CDR2 (germline): MNHEY, SVGEGT. The CDR3 consists of 14 residues. The CDR3, as DNA: TGTGCCAGCAGCCTAACCCGAGGGTCTTCACCCCTCCACTTT. This codes for CASSLTRGSSPLHF.

V usage is TRBV29-1 and J usage is TRBJ1-1; D remains ambiguous. The ends were cut back, 6 bases at V and 0 bases at J, with 11 bases in the middle. The CDR3 consists of 13 residues. CDR1 SQVTM and CDR2 ANQGSEA come from the germline V gene. This CDR3 reads CSVDRGMNTEAFF. The CDR3 coding sequence is TGCAGCGTAGACCGGGGTATGAACACTGAAGCTTTCTTT.

This chain links TRBV7-9 with TRBJ1-2; possibly TRBD1 for D (6 bases). CDR3 length: 15 residues. V lost 2 bases and J lost 3, with 13 bases in between. The V gene's germline CDR1 is SEHNR and CDR2 FQNEAQ (reference sequence). CDR3 nucleotide sequence: TGTGCCAGCAGCTTACAGGGCGAGGGGGACTATGGCTACACCTTC. It codes for CASSLQGEGDYGYTF.

The genes are TRBV6-5 and TRBJ1-2, with D possibly TRBD1 on 6 matching bases. Germline V lookup: CDR1 MNHEY, CDR2 SVGAGI. This CDR3 is built from 17 residues. Trimming left V 2 bases short and J 7 bases short, with 23 bases between. For the CDR3, the DNA is TGTGCCAGCAGTTACACCGCTCTCACACAGGGTCACGGTGGCTACACCTTC. Translation gives CASSYTALTQGHGGYTF.

The chain recombines TRBV2 with TRBJ1-5; D is uncertain. Trimming took 9 bases from V and 7 from J, leaving 7 bases between them. In germline, CDR1 is SNHLY, CDR2 FYNNEI. The CDR3 loop spans 10 amino acids. The DNA for the CDR3 is TGTGCCAGTGGTGGGCAGCCCCAGCATTTT. Protein sequence: CASGGQPQHF.

This chain links TRBV29-1 with TRBJ2-5; the match to TRBD1 covers 8 bases. Germline V gene data show CDR1 as SQVTM and CDR2 as ANQGSEA. CDR3 size: 14 residues. The ends lost 3 bases at V and 3 bases at J; junction bases unmatched: 6. The CDR3 DNA is TGCAGCGTTGATCCGGGACAGGTCAAAGAGACCCAGTACTTC. Its translation: CSVDPGQVKETQYF.

CDR3 protein: CASRQGAQLNEFF. The CDR3 coding sequence is TGTGCCAGCAGACAGGGGGCCCAACTCAACGAGTTCTTC. The chain uses TRBV5-4 and TRBJ2-1, with 9 bases lining up with TRBD1. The V gene end was trimmed by 5 bases and the J gene end by 14 bases; junction bases not matched to a gene: 11. The CDR3 is made up of 13 amino acids. From germline, CDR1 is SGHNT and CDR2 YYREEE (reference sequence).

V gene TRBV12-3 or TRBV12-4 combines with J gene TRBJ2-5; TRBD1 agrees at 7 bases. The CDR3 is made up of 15 amino acids. V was clipped by 2 bases and J by 5 bases; unmatched bases: 8. In DNA, the CDR3 is TGTGCCAGCAGTTTAAGGCAGGGGGTTTGGGAGACCCAGTACTTC. Translating gives CASSLRQGVWETQYF.

This chain uses TRBV3-1 with TRBJ1-5; D is perhaps TRBD1 (6 bases). Germline V gene data show CDR1 as LGHDT and CDR2 as YNNKEL (reference sequence). The CDR3 has 14 amino acids. Trimming shortened V by 5 bases and J by 4 bases, and 12 bases separated the two germline ends. CDR3 amino acids: CASSYGTRNQPQHF. For the CDR3, the DNA is TGTGCCAGCAGCTACGGGACACGAAATCAGCCCCAGCATTTT.

This sequence joins TRBV7-9 and TRBJ2-7, with D unresolved. CDR1 SEHNR and CDR2 FQNEAQ come from the germline V gene (reference sequence). Between the trimmed V and J ends, which lost 4 bases and 0 bases, there was a span of 10 bases. This CDR3 has 14 residues. The CDR3 bases are TGTGCCAGCAGCTCTTGGACGGACTCCTACGAGCAGTACTTC. This sequence encodes CASSSWTDSYEQYF.

This clonotype was counted a single time. This rearrangement joins TRBV4-3 to TRBJ2-3; D unresolved. Per the germline V gene, CDR1 is LGHNA and CDR2 is YSLEER. V was pared by 0 bases and J by 2 bases, with 9 bases between. The CDR3 runs to 15 residues. The CDR3: CASSQEGGLTDTQYF. The DNA of the CDR3 is TGCGCCAGCAGCCAAGAGGGCGGCCTCACAGATACGCAGTATTTT.

Only one count was recorded for this clonotype. V usage is TRBV29-1 and J usage is TRBJ1-2, with 8 bases identical to TRBD1. The CDR3 runs 13 residues. Per the germline V gene, CDR1 is SQVTM and CDR2 is ANQGSEA. The ends lost 4 bases at V and 3 bases at J; junction bases unmatched: 4. CDR3 nucleotides: TGCAGCGTTGCAGGGGGCCAAGACTATGGCTACACCTTC. Amino acid sequence: CSVAGGQDYGYTF.

The chain has TRBV12-3 or TRBV12-4 and TRBJ2-5, with 8 bases lining up with TRBD1. The CDR3 consists of 15 residues. The V segment lost 3 bases and the J segment 2 bases; nucleotides outside the gene matches: 5. The CDR3 DNA sequence: TGTGCCAGCAGTTTGTCAGGGGGCAAACAAGAGACCCAGTACTTC. Residues: CASSLSGGKQETQYF.